This T cell receptor beta chain was recorded in a study of T cell repertoires in cytomegalovirus infection. Whole-study findings and limits: Cumulative public TCR beta family frequency identified carriers of CMV plus the relevant HLA.

CDR3 length equals 14 residues. Per the germline V gene, CDR1 is DFQATT and CDR2 is SNEGSKA (reference sequence). The V gene end was trimmed by 2 bases and the J gene end by 4 bases; junction bases not matched to a gene: 4. One entry per CDR3 protein results from TCRdb running MiXCR on the reads. Here the sample spans 550,000 to 700,000 distinct CDR3 sequences, 40% being singletons. Concerning this clonotype: Its antigen is still unknown.

This specimen consisted of cultured PBMCs, obtained from culture after CMV antigen stimulation. The sequence derives from a human donor in good health (CMV status not recorded). Some clones in this sample may be carry-over from other donors' samples. This chain uses TRBV20-1 with TRBJ2-3; 9 bases map to TRBD2. The CDR3 is CSARIAGAPDTQYF. Written as DNA, the CDR3 is TGCAGTGCTAGAATAGCGGGGGCCCCAGATACGCAGTATTTT.